The clone carrying this T cell receptor (beta chain) was observed a single time. Its antigen is not identified. Genomic DNA from each subset was divided evenly over several immunoSEQ plates. Tens of thousands of T cell genomes, or about 0.2 ug DNA, went into the sorted-subset replicate PCRs. Profiling relied on immunoSEQ multiplex PCR, and the TCRdb table lists in-frame clones only, not all of them. The sample contains over a million clones, more than 95% of which appear only once. This entry belongs to a study of shared clonotypes between healthy human individuals. The study's findings and limits: Few donors restricted represented genetic and exposure-history diversity.

The CDR3 contains 12 residues. Germline-derived CDR1 and CDR2 are LNHDA and SQIVND (reference sequence). Trimming took off 5 bases at V and 4 bases at J, with 9 bases between the two ends. The CD4+ fraction was divided into a CD45RA+ naive subset and a CD45RA-negative memory subset. The receptor's source is a man in his thirties or forties in good health. The rearrangement joins TRBV19 to TRBJ2-7; the D is unclear. Material for sequencing was naive CD4+ T cells sorted from blood. Subset noted: CD45RA+ positively selected. CDR3 sequence reads: CASSAPDYEQYF. In DNA form, the CDR3 reads TGTGCCAGTAGTGCCCCCGATTACGAGCAGTACTTC.